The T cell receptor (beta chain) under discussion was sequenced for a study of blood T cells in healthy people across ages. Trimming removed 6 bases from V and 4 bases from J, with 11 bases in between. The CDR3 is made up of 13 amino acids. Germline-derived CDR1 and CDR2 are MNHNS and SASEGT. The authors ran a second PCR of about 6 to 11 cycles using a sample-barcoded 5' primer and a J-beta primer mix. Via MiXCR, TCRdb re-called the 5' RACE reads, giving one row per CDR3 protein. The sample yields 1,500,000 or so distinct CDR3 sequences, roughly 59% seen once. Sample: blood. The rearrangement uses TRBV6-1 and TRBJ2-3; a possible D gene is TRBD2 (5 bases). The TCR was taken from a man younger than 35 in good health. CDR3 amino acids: CASRDQRADTQYF. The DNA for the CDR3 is TGTGCCAGCAGGGACCAGAGGGCAGATACGCAGTATTTT.